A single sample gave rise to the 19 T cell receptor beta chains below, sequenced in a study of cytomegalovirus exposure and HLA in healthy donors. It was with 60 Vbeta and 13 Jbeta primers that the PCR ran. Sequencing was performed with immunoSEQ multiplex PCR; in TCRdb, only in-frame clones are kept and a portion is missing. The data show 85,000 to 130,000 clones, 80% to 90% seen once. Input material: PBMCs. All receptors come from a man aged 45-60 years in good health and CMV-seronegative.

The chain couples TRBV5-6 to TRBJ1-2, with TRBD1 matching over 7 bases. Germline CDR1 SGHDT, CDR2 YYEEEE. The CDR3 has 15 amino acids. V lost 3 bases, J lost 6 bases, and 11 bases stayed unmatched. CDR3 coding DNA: TGTGCCAGCAGCTGGGGGTTAGGGGGCGCAGATGGCTACACCTTC. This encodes CASSWGLGGADGYTF.

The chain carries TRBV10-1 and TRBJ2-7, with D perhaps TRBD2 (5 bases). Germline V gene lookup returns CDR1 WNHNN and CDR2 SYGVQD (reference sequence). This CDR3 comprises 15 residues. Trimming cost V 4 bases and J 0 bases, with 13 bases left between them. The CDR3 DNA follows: TGCGCCAGCAGTGTTGGACCGGGAACCTCCTACGAGCAGTACTTC. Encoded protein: CASSVGPGTSYEQYF.

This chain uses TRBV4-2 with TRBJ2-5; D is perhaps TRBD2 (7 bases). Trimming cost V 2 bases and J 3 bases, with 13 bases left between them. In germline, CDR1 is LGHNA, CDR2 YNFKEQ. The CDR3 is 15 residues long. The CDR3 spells CASSQRRGGEETQYF. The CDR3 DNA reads TGTGCCAGCAGCCAACGCAGAGGGGGGGAAGAGACCCAGTACTTC.

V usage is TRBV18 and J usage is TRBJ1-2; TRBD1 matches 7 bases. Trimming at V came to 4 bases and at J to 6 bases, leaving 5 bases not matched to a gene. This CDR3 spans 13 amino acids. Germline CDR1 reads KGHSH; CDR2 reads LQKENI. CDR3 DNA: TGTGCCAGCTCACTGACAGGGTCGGATGGCTACACCTTC. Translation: CASSLTGSDGYTF.

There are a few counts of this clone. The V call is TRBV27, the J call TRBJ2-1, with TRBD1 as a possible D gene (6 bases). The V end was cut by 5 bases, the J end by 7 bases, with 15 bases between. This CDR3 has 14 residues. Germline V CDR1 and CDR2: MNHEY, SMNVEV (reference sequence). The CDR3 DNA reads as TGTGCCAGCAGTAGTAGGGGGAAAAAAAATGAGCAGTTCTTC. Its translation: CASSSRGKKNEQFF.

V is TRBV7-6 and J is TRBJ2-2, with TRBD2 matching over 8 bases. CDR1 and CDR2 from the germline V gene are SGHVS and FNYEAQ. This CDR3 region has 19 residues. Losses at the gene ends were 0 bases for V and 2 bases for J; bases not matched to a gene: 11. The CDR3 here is CASSLAPAGGSSNTGELFF. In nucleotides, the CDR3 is TGTGCCAGCAGCTTAGCGCCCGCGGGGGGTTCGTCTAACACCGGGGAGCTGTTTTTT.

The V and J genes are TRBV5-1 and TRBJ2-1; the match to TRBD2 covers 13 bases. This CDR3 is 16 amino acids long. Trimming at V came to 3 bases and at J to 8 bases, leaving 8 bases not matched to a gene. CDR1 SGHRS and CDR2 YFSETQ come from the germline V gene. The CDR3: CASSSGLAGDQHEQFF. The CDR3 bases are TGCGCCAGCAGCTCCGGACTAGCGGGGGATCAACATGAGCAGTTCTTC.

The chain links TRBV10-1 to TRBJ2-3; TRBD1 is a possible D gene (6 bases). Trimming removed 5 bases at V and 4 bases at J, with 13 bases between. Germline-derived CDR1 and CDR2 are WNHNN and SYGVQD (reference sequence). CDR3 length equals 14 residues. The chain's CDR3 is CASSSQGMADTQYF. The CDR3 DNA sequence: TGCGCCAGCAGTTCCCAGGGGATGGCAGATACGCAGTATTTT.

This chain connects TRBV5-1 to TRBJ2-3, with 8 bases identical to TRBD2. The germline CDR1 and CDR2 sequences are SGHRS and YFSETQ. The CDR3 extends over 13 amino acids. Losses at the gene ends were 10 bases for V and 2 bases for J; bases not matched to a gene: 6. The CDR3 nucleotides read TGCGCCGTCAGCGGGGGAATCACAGATACGCAGTATTTT. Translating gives CAVSGGITDTQYF.

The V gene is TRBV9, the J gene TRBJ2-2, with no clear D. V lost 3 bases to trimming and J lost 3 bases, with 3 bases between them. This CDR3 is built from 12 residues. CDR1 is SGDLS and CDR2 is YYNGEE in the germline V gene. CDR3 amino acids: CASSAYTGELFF. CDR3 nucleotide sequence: TGTGCCAGCAGCGCCTACACCGGGGAGCTGTTTTTT.

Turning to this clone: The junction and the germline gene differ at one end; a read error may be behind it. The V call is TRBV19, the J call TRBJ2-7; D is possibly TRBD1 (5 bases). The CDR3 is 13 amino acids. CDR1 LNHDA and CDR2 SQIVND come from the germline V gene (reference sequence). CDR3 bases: TGTGCCAGCCTGGACATCTCCTCCCACGAGCAGTACTTC. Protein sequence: CASLDISSHEQYF. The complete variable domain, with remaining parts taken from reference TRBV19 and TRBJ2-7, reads DGGITQSPKYLFRKEGQNVTLSCEQNLNHDAMYWYRQDPGQGLRLIYYSQIVNDFQKGDIAEGYSVSREKKESFPLTVTSAQKNPTAFYLCASLDISSHEQYFGPGTRLTVT.

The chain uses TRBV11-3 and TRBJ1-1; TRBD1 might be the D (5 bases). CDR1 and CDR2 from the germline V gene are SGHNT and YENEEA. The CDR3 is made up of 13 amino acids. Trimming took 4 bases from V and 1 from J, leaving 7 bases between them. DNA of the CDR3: TGTGCCAGCAGCTGGACATCGAACACTGAAGCTTTCTTT. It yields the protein CASSWTSNTEAFF.

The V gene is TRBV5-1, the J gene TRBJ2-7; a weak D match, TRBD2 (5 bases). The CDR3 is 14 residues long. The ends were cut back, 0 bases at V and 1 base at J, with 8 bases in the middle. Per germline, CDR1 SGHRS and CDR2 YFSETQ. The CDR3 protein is CASSLVGGSYEQYF. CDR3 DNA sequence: TGCGCCAGCAGCTTGGTAGGAGGTTCCTACGAGCAGTACTTC.

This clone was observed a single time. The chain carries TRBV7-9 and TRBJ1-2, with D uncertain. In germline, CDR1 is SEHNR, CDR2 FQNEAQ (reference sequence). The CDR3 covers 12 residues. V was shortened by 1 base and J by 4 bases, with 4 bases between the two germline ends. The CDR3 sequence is CASSLDSYGYTF. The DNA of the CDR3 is TGTGCCAGCAGCTTAGACTCCTATGGCTACACCTTC.

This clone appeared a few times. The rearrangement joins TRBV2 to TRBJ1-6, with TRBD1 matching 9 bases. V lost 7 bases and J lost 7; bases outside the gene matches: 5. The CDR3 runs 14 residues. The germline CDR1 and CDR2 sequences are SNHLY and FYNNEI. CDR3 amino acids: CASTPQGANSPLHF. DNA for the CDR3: TGTGCCAGCACTCCACAGGGGGCGAATTCACCCCTCCACTTT. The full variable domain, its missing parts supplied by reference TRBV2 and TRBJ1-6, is EPEVTQTPSHQVTQMGQEVILRCVPISNHLYFYWYRQILGQKVEFLVSFYNNEISEKSEIFDDQFSVERPDGSNFTLKIRSTKLEDSAMYFCASTPQGANSPLHFGNGTRLTVT.

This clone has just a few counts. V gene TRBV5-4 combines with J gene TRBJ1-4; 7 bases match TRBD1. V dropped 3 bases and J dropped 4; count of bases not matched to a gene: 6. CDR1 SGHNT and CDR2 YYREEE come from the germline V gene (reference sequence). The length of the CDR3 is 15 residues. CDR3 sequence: CASSSRTGVNEKLFF. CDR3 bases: TGTGCCAGCAGCTCTAGGACAGGTGTTAATGAAAAACTGTTTTTT.

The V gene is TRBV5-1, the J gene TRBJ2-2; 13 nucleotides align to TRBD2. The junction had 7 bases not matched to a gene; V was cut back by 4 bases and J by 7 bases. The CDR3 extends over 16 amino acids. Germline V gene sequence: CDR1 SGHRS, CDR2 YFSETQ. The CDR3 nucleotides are TGCGCCAGCAGCCGTACTAGCGGGGGGGCCGGCGGGGAGCTGTTTTTT. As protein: CASSRTSGGAGGELFF.

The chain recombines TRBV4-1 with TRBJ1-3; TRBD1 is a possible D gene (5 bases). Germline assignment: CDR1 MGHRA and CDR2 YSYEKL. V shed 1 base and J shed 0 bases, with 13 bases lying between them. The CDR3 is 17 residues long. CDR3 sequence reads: CASSQGSGLNSGNTIYF. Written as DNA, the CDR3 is TGCGCCAGCAGCCAAGGTTCGGGACTCAACTCTGGAAACACCATATATTTT.

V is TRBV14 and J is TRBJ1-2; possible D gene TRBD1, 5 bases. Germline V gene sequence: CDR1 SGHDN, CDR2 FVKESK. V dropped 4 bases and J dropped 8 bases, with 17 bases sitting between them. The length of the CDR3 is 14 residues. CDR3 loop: CASSLNLYGGGYTF. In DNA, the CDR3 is TGTGCCAGCAGCCTAAACCTCTATGGGGGGGGCTACACCTTC.